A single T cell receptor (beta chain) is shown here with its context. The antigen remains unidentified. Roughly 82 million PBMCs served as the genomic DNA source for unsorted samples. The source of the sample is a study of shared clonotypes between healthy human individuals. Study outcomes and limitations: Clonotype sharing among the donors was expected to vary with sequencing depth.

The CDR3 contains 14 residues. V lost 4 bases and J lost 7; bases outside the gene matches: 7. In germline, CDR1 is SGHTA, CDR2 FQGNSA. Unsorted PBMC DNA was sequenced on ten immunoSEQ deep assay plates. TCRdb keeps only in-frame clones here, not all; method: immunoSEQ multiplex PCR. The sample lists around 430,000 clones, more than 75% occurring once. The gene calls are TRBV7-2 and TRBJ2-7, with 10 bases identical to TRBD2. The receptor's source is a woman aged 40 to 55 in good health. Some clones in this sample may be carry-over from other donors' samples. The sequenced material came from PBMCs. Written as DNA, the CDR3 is TGTGCCAGCAGCTCCTCGGGACTAGCGTGGGAGCAGTACTTC. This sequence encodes CASSSSGLAWEQYF.